The clone carrying this TCR beta chain has only a few counts. Its antigen is not known. This sample is drawn from a study of cytomegalovirus exposure and HLA in healthy donors. Study-wide context: From about 179 million T cells, an earlier analysis saw roughly 110 million unique TCR beta sequences.

General study points: Sequencing depth roughly uniform across donors was assumed in presence/absence analyses. Cytomegalovirus association was listed for about 160 TCR beta chains.

Amplification used 60 Vbeta primers and 13 Jbeta primers. Produced via immunoSEQ multiplex PCR; TCRdb's table is partial and in-frame only. The repertoire consists of 140,000 to 150,000 clones, with 84% occurring once and the leading ten covering about 2.5%. The sequenced sample was PBMCs. The clonotype was recovered from a boy under 10 years old in good health and CMV-seronegative.

The CDR3 DNA sequence: TGTGCCAGCAGCTCCCGAGGGACAGGGCCTCAGCATTTT. Translating it yields CASSSRGTGPQHF. The gene calls are TRBV11-3 and TRBJ1-5; 9 bases are a match to TRBD1. V lost 4 bases and J lost 13; bases outside the gene matches: 8. The CDR3 totals 13 residues. Germline CDR1 reads SGHNT; CDR2 reads YENEEA.